These 15 T cell receptor beta chains came from one sample sequenced in a study of T-cell memory formation after mild COVID-19. TCRdb re-called the 5' RACE reads with MiXCR, one entry per CDR3 protein. The table lists 400,000 or so distinct CDR3 sequences, approximately 20% of them singletons. The sequencing input was PBMCs or a T cell subset sorted from them (not recorded which). These receptors were obtained from an adult woman who had mild COVID-19 (a few samples of this study predate the infection). Cell type and time point are not known.

Regarding this clonotype: A much larger clone is a single base away; this may be a read error. The rearrangement links TRBV2 to TRBJ1-5; D not certain. CDR1 SNHLY and CDR2 FYNNEI come from the germline V gene. The length of the CDR3 is 14 residues. Between the trimmed V and J ends, which lost 2 bases and 0 bases, there was a span of 5 bases. CDR3 residues: CASSEFDSNQPQHF. For the CDR3, the DNA is TGTGCCAGCAGTGAATTTGATAGCAATCAGCCCCAGCATTTT.

The V gene is TRBV5-1, the J gene TRBJ1-1, with D tentatively TRBD1 (5 bases). CDR3 length: 15 residues. The germline CDR1 and CDR2 sequences are SGHRS and YFSETQ. V was cut by 0 bases and J by 1 base, with 10 bases left in between. Written as DNA, the CDR3 is TGCGCCAGCAGCTTGGCGGGGCCGGAGAACACTGAAGCTTTCTTT. Amino acids: CASSLAGPENTEAFF. Looking up the rest from reference TRBV5-1 and TRBJ1-1 gives the full variable domain: KAGVTQTPRYLIKTRGQQVTLSCSPISGHRSVSWYQQTPGQGLQFLFEYFSETQRNKGNFPGRFSGRQFSNSRSEMNVSTLELGDSALYLCASSLAGPENTEAFFGQGTRLTVV.

Comments on this clonotype: A read error is likely, as this CDR3 ends without the conserved phenylalanine or tryptophan. The genes are TRBV7-3 and TRBJ1-2, with 8 nucleotides matching TRBD1. V dropped 5 bases and J dropped 8; count of bases not matched to a gene: 10. CDR1 and CDR2 from the germline V gene are SGHTA and FQGTGA. The CDR3 spans 14 residues. This CDR3 reads CASSPRGQGEGYTV. The CDR3 DNA reads TGTGCCAGCAGCCCGAGAGGACAGGGAGAGGGCTACACCGTC.

This clonotype was counted ten times or more. V gene TRBV5-1 combines with J gene TRBJ2-7, with D uncertain. Trimming left V 0 bases short and J 5 bases short, with 6 bases between. CDR3 size: 12 residues. Germline lookup yields CDR1 SGHRS and CDR2 YFSETQ. In nucleotides, the CDR3 is TGCGCCAGCAGCTTGGCTGGGGACGAGCAGTACTTC. It specifies CASSLAGDEQYF.

This clonotype turned up a few times. J is TRBJ2-1 and V is TRBV20-1, with D uncertain. V was cut by 1 base and J by 6 bases, with 22 bases left in between. The CDR3 extends over 17 amino acids. Germline CDR1 DFQATT, CDR2 SNEGSKA (reference sequence). In nucleotides, the CDR3 is TGCAGTGCTAGAGGATACTTGAGCACCCATGTGGCCAATGAGCAGTTCTTC. This codes for CSARGYLSTHVANEQFF.

In this sample, this clonotype turned up a few times. The chain carries TRBV23-1 and TRBJ2-1; D perhaps matches TRBD2 (5 bases). TRBV23-1 is an ORF for which the function is uncertain. The germline V and J ends were trimmed by 0 bases and 3 bases, with 24 bases remaining between them. The CDR3 extends over 20 amino acids. The CDR3 loop reads CASSQSEAVKRATNYNEQFF. The CDR3 DNA sequence: TGCGCCAGCAGTCAATCGGAGGCGGTGAAGCGTGCGACAAACTACAATGAGCAGTTCTTC.

This rearrangement joins TRBV12-3 or TRBV12-4 to TRBJ2-7; 7 bases line up with TRBD2. The CDR3 sequence is 13 residues long. The junction had 4 bases not matched to a gene; V was cut back by 5 bases and J by 3 bases. CDR3 sequence: CASSPTSIYEQYF. The CDR3, as DNA: TGTGCCAGCAGTCCGACTAGCATCTACGAGCAGTACTTC.

This clonotype was recorded at least ten times. The J gene is TRBJ2-3, the V gene TRBV9, with TRBD2 identical over 10 bases. This CDR3 comprises 15 residues. V was pared by 3 bases and J by 1 base, with 2 bases of the junction left unmatched. The germline gives CDR1 SGDLS, CDR2 YYNGEE. Written as DNA, the CDR3 is TGTGCCAGCAGCGCAACTAGCGGGGGCACAGATACGCAGTATTTT. Protein: CASSATSGGTDTQYF.

This clonotype has a handful of counts. The rearrangement uses TRBV7-8 and TRBJ2-2; D unclear. CDR3 length equals 18 residues. The V and J ends lost 3 bases and 6 bases respectively, with 23 bases between them. Germline CDR1 and CDR2: SGHVS and FQNEAQ. The CDR3 sequence: CASSFKGSSFVVAGELFF. As DNA, the CDR3 is TGTGCCAGCAGCTTTAAAGGATCGAGTTTTGTTGTGGCCGGGGAGCTGTTTTTT.

The chain couples TRBV12-3 or TRBV12-4 to TRBJ2-1, with 8 bases fitting TRBD2. V lost 6 bases and J lost 6; bases outside the gene matches: 13. The CDR3 loop spans 16 amino acids. The CDR3 DNA is TGTGCCAGCAGGATAAAAGCGGGAGCGGCTGGCAATGAGCAGTTCTTC. Encoded protein: CASRIKAGAAGNEQFF.

Concerning this clonotype: A junction boundary mismatches the germline segment, possibly from a read error. The genes are TRBV12-3 or TRBV12-4 and TRBJ2-3; 9 bases fit TRBD2. The CDR3 totals 16 residues. CDR3 bases: TGTGCCAGCAGTGTACCGGGACTAGCAGGCACGGATACGCAGTATTTT. Translating it yields CASSVPGLAGTDTQYF.

This clonotype showed up just a few times. This chain connects TRBV7-9 to TRBJ1-1; a weak D match, TRBD1 (6 bases). The CDR3 covers 14 residues. Deletions cut 4 bases from V and 4 bases from J, with 13 bases between. CDR1 is SEHNR and CDR2 is FQNEAQ in the germline V gene (reference sequence). CDR3 DNA sequence: TGTGCCAGCAGCTCCACAGGGTGGGCCACTGAAGCTTTCTTT. Translation: CASSSTGWATEAFF.

This clonotype occurred a few times. The V and J genes are TRBV12-3 or TRBV12-4 and TRBJ2-7; D gene unclear. V lost 6 bases and J lost 1, with 10 bases in between. The CDR3 contains 13 residues. The CDR3 spells CASSPRRSYEQYF. CDR3 DNA: TGTGCCAGCAGCCCCAGACGATCCTACGAGCAGTACTTC.

To note about this clonotype: One junction end disagrees with the germline gene, perhaps due to a read error. The chain employs TRBV20-1 and TRBJ2-1, with 8 bases lining up with TRBD2. The CDR3 is 15 residues long. Germline loops: CDR1 DFQATT, CDR2 SNEGSKA (reference sequence). The CDR3 nucleotides read TGCCGTGCCCGGGGGGGTAAAGGCCTCTACAATGAGCAGTTCTTC. Its translation: CRARGGKGLYNEQFF.

This clonotype has only a few counts. The V call is TRBV9, the J call TRBJ1-1, with D perhaps matching TRBD1 (5 bases). The length of the CDR3 is 16 residues. The V gene's germline CDR1 is SGDLS and CDR2 YYNGEE. Trimming cost V 4 bases and J 1 base, with 17 bases left between them. CDR3 sequence reads: CASSPLGGVANTEAFF. In DNA form, the CDR3 reads TGTGCCAGCAGCCCCCTCGGAGGGGTGGCGAACACTGAAGCTTTCTTT.